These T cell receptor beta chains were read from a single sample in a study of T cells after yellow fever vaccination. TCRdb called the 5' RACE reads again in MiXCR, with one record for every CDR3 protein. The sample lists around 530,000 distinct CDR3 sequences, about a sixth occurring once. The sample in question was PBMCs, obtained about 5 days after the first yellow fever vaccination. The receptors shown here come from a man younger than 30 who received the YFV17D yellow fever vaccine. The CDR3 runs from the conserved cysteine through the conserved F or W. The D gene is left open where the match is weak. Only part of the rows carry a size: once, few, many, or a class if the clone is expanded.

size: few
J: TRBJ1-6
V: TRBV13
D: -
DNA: TGTGCCAGCAGCTTAGGAGGAGGACAAAATTCACCCCTCCACTTT
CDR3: CASSLGGGQNSPLHF

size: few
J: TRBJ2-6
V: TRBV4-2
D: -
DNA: TGTGCCAGCAGCCAAGATATTTTTAGGGCAGCCGGGGCCAACGTCCTGACTTTC
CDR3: CASSQDIFRAAGANVLTF

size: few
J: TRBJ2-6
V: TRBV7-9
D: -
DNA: TGTGCCAGCAGCTTAGAGCCTTCTGGGGCCAACGTCCTGACTTTC
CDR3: CASSLEPSGANVLTF

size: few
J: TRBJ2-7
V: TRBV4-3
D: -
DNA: TGCGCCAGCAGCCAATGGGGCGGCTACGAGCAGTACTTC
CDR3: CASSQWGGYEQYF

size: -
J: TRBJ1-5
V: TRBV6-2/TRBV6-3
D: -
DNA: TGTGCCAGCAGCAAGGACACCGGGAGCAATCAGCCCCAGCATTTT
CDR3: CASSKDTGSNQPQHF

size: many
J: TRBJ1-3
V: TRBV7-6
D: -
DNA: TGTGCCAGCAGCTTAGGATCCCGCTCTGGAAACACCATATATTTT
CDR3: CASSLGSRSGNTIYF

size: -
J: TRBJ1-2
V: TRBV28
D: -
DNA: TGTGCCAGCAGTTCGACGGGGCCTAACTATGGCTACACCTTC
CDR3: CASSSTGPNYGYTF

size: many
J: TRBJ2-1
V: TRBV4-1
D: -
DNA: TGCGCCAGCAGCCCCAGGGGCGGCGGGATCAATGAGCAGTTCTTC
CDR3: CASSPRGGGINEQFF

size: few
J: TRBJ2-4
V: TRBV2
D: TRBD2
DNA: TGTGCCAGCAGTCACACGCCTGGGACTAGCAAAAACATTCAGTACTTC
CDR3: CASSHTPGTSKNIQYF

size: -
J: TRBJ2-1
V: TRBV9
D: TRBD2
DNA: TGTGCCAGCAGCCCAGCGATTCGCCCTCATGCGGGGGATGAGCAGTTCTTC
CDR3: CASSPAIRPHAGDEQFF

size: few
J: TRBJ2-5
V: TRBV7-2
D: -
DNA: TGTGCCAGCAGCAAGTTCAAAGGGGGGGAGACCCAGTACTTC
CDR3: CASSKFKGGETQYF

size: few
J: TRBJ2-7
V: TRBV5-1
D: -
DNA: TGCGCCAGCAGCCCGGGGGCCCCGAACTCCTACGAGCAGTACTTC
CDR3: CASSPGAPNSYEQYF

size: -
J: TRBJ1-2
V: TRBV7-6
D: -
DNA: TGTGCCAGCAGCCAAGGAGATCGCTATAGCTACACCTTC
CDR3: CASSQGDRYSYTF

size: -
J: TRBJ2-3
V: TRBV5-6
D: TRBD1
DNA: TGTGCCAGCAGCTTGCTGGGAAACAGGGGTGGCACAGATACGCAGTATTTT
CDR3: CASSLLGNRGGTDTQYF

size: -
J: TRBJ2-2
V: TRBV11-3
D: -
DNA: TGTGCCAGCAGTACTTTTGGAGCCGGGGAGCTGTTTTTT
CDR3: CASSTFGAGELFF

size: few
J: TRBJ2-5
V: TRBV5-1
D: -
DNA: TGCGCCAGCAGCCTCAGTTGGACGGGAAAAGAGACCCAGTACTTC
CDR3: CASSLSWTGKETQYF

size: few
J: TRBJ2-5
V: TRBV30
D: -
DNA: TGTGCCTGGAGTAGAACCGGACGGGGCCAAGAGACCCAGTACTTC
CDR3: CAWSRTGRGQETQYF

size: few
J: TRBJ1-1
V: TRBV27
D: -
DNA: TGTGCCAGCAGTTTTTGGGGGGCTGGTACTGAAGCTTTCTTT
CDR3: CASSFWGAGTEAFF

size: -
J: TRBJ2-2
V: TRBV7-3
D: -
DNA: TGTGCCAGCAGCTCTTCCCGGGGCGGGATGGAGGAGCTGTTTTTT
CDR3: CASSSSRGGMEELFF

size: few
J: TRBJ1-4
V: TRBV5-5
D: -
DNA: TGTGCCAGCAGCTTGGTGAGGGTTGGAGAAAAACTGTTTTTT
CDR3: CASSLVRVGEKLFF

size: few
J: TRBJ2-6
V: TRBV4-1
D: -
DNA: TGCGCCAGCAGCCAAGCCCCTTGGGGACGGATCTCTGGGGCCAACGTCCTGACTTTC
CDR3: CASSQAPWGRISGANVLTF

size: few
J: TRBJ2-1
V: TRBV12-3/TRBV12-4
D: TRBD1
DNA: TGTGCCAGCAGCCCCCGGACAGGGCGCTACAATGAGCAGTTCTTC
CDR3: CASSPRTGRYNEQFF

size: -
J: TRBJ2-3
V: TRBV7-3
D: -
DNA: TGTGCCAGCAGCCCCCAGGGGGGTGCACCTAGCACAGAAACGCAGTATTTT
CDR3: CASSPQGGAPSTETQYF

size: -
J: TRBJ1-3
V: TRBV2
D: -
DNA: TGTGCCAGCAAGGTGCAGGGCCCTGGAAACACCATATATTTT
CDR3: CASKVQGPGNTIYF

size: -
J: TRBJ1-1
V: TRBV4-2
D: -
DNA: TGTGCCAGCAGCCAAGGAGGCGGTCAGAGGAACACTGAAGCTTTCTTT
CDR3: CASSQGGGQRNTEAFF

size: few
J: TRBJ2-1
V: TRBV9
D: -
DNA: TGTGCCAGCAGCGTAGTGGGGGACTCCTACAATGAGCAGTTCTTC
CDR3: CASSVVGDSYNEQFF

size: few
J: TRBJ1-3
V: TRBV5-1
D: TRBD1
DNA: TGCGCCAGCAGCTTGGAGGGACAGGGAGGAAACACCATATATTTT
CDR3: CASSLEGQGGNTIYF

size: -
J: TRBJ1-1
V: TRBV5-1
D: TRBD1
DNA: TGCGCCAGCAGCTTGGGGGACAGTTCGAACACTGAAGCTTTCTTT
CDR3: CASSLGDSSNTEAFF

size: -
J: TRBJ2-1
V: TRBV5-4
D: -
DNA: TGTGCCAGCAGCTTGACCGGGGCGGGTGAGCAGTTCTTC
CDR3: CASSLTGAGEQFF

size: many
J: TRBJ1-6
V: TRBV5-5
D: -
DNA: TGTGCCAGCAGCTTGGCCGGGACTCTAGGGTCACCCCTCCACTTT
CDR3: CASSLAGTLGSPLHF

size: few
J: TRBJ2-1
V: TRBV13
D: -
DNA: TGTGCCAGCAGCCACACCCTCAATGAGCAGTTCTTC
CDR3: CASSHTLNEQFF

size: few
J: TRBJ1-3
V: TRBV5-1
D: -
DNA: TGCGCCAGCAGCTTGTATACCGGGTCTGACTCTGGAAACACCATATATTTT
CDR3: CASSLYTGSDSGNTIYF

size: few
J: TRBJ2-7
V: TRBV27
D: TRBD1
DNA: TGTGCCAGCAAGACAGGGACCTCCTACGAGCAGTACTTC
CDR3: CASKTGTSYEQYF

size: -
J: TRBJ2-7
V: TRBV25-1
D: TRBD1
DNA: TGTGCCAGCAGTGGCCTGACAGGGGCCGCGTCCTACGAGCAGTACTTC
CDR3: CASSGLTGAASYEQYF

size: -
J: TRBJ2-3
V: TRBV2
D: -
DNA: TGTGCCAGCAGTGTCCAGCTAAGCACAGATACGCAGTATTTT
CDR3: CASSVQLSTDTQYF

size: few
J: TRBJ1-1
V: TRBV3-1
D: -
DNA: TGTGCCAGCAGCCACCACCAAATGAACACTGAAGCTTTCTTT
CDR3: CASSHHQMNTEAFF

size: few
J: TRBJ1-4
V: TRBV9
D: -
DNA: TGTGCCAGCAGCGTCCAGGGTGGTACTAATGAAAAACTGTTTTTT
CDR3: CASSVQGGTNEKLFF

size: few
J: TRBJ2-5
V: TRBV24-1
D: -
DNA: TGTGCCACCAGTCGGGGGAACCAAGAGACCCAGTACTTC
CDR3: CATSRGNQETQYF

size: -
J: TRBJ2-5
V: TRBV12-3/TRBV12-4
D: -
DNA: TGTGCCAGCAGTGGGTCAGGGGACCAAGAGACCCAGTACTTC
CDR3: CASSGSGDQETQYF

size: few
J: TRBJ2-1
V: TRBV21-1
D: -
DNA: TGTGCCAGCAGCAAAGCCACCGGGTGGGAGGGATTACGTGGTGGGAATGAGCAGTTCTTC
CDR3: CASSKATGWEGLRGGNEQFF

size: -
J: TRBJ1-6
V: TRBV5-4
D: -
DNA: TGTGCCAGCAGCTTTGGGGGGACGTACCATTCACCCCTCCACTTT
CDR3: CASSFGGTYHSPLHF

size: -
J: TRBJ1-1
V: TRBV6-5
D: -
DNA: TGTGCCAGCAGTTACTACGCGGCTGGGAACACTGAAGCTTTCTTT
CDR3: CASSYYAAGNTEAFF

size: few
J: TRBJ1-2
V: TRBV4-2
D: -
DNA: TGTGCCAGCAGCACGTCGCGCGGTGGCTACACCTTC
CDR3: CASSTSRGGYTF

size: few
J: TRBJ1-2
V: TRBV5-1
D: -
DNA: TGCGCCAGCAGCTCGCTCGGGACTGATGGCTACACCTTC
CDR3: CASSSLGTDGYTF

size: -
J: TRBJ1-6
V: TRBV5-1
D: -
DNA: TGCGCCAGCAAGAAGGAGGGGGACTATAATTCACCCCTCCACTTT
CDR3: CASKKEGDYNSPLHF

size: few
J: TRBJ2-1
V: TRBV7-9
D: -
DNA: TGTGCCAGCAGCCCAAAGAGCTCCTACAATGAGCAGTTCTTC
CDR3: CASSPKSSYNEQFF

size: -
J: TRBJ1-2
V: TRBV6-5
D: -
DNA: TGTGCCAGCAGTTTCCCGGGGCTCGCGGGGGGCTACACCTTC
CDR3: CASSFPGLAGGYTF

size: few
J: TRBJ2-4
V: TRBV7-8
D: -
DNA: TGTGCCAGCAGCTTAGAGTTGGCGGGGTGGGCTGCCAAAAACATTCAGTACTTC
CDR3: CASSLELAGWAAKNIQYF

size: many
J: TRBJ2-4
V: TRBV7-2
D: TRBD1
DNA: TGTGCCAGCAATCCGGGACAGGGACAAAACATTCAGTACTTC
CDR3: CASNPGQGQNIQYF

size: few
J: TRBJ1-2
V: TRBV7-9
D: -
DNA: TGTGCCAGCAGCTTAGCGGTCAGGGGCTACACCTTC
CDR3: CASSLAVRGYTF

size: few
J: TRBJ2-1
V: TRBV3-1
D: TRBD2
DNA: TGTGCCAGCAGCCAAGATCCCCTAATAGCGGGGGGCTCCTACAATGAGCAGTTCTTC
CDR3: CASSQDPLIAGGSYNEQFF

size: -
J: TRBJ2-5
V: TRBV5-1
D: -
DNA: TGCGCCAGCAGCTTGGTTGGGTGGGGAAAAGAGACCCAGTACTTC
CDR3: CASSLVGWGKETQYF

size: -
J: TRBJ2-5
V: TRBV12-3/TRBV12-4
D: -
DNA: TGTGCCAGCAGTTTAAAGAGGGTTAAAGAGACCCAGTACTTC
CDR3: CASSLKRVKETQYF

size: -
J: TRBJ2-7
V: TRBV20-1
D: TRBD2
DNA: TGCAGTGCTATCACTAGCGGGGCCGCCTACGAGCAGTACTTC
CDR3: CSAITSGAAYEQYF